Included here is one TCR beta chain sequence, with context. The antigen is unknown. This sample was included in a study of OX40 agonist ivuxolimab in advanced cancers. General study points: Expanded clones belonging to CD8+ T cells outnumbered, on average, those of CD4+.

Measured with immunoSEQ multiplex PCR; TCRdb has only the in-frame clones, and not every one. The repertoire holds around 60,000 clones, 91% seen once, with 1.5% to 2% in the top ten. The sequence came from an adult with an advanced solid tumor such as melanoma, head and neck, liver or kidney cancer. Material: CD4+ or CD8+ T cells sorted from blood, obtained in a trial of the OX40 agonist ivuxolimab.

The chain's CDR3 is CASSVDRTDTQYF. CDR3 sequence (DNA): TGTGCCAGCAGTGTCGACAGGACAGATACGCAGTATTTT. The chain combines TRBV2 with TRBJ2-3, with TRBD1 as a possible D gene (6 bases). Germline V CDR1 and CDR2: SNHLY, FYNNEI. Trimming removed 4 bases from V and 3 bases from J, with 8 bases in between. The CDR3 loop spans 13 amino acids. The whole variable domain, remainder taken from reference TRBV2 and TRBJ2-3, is EPEVTQTPSHQVTQMGQEVILRCVPISNHLYFYWYRQILGQKVEFLVSFYNNEISEKSEIFDDQFSVERPDGSNFTLKIRSTKLEDSAMYFCASSVDRTDTQYFGPGTRLTVL.